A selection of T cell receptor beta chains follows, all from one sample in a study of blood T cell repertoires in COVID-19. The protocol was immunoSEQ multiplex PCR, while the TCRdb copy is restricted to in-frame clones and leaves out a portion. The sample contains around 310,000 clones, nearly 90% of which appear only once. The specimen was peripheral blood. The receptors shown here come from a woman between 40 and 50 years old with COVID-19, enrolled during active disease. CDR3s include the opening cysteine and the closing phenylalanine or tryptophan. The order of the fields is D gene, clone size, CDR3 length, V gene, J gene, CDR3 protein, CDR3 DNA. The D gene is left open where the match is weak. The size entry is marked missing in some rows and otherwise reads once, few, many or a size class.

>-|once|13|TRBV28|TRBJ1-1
CASSSPGHTEAFF
TGTGCCAGCAGTTCCCCTGGGCACACTGAAGCTTTCTTT
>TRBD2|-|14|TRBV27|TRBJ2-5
CASSLLGRGETQYF
TGTGCCAGCAGTTTATTAGGGAGGGGAGAGACCCAGTACTTC
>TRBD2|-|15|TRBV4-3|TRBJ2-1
CASSLILAGDNEQFF
TGCGCCAGCAGCCTCATCTTAGCGGGAGATAATGAGCAGTTCTTC
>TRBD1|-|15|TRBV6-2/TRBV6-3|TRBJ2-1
CASSQTGYERNEQFF
TGTGCCAGCAGTCAGACAGGGTATGAACGCAATGAGCAGTTCTTC
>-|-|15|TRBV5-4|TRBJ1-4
CASSSAQGTNEKLFF
TGTGCCAGCAGCTCCGCGCAGGGAACTAATGAAAAACTGTTTTTT
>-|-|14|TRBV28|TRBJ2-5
CASSFVDTEETQYF
TGTGCCAGCAGTTTTGTGGACACCGAAGAGACCCAGTACTTC
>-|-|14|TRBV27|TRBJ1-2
CASSPAPRGGGYTF
TGTGCCAGCAGCCCCGCCCCCAGGGGAGGGGGCTACACCTTC
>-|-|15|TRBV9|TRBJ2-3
CASSVVGQGTDTQYF
TGTGCCAGCAGCGTAGTGGGACAAGGCACAGATACGCAGTATTTT
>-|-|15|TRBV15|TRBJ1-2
CATSRDVRPNYGYTF
TGTGCCACCAGCAGAGATGTCAGGCCCAACTATGGCTACACCTTC
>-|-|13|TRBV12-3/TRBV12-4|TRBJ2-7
CASSLTAFGEQYF
TGTGCCAGCAGTTTAACTGCCTTCGGCGAGCAGTACTTC
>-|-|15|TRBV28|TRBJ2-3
CASSYSGRSTDTQYF
TGTGCCAGCAGTTACAGTGGGCGTAGCACAGATACGCAGTATTTT
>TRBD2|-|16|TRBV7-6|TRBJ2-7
CASSLGAWGGPDEQYF
TGTGCCAGCAGCTTAGGGGCGTGGGGAGGGCCGGACGAGCAGTACTTC
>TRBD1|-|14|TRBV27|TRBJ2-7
CASSRDRGYYEQYF
TGTGCCAGCAGCCGGGACAGGGGGTACTACGAGCAGTACTTC
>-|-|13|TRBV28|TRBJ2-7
CASSTPALHEQYF
TGTGCCAGCAGCACACCTGCTCTCCACGAGCAGTACTTC
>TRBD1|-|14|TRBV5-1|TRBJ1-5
CASSVGQGDQPQHF
TGCGCCAGCAGCGTCGGACAGGGGGATCAGCCCCAGCATTTT
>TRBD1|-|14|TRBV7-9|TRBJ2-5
CASSPDRAQETQYF
TGTGCCAGCAGCCCGGACAGGGCTCAAGAGACCCAGTACTTC
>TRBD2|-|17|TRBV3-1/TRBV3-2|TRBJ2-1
CASRARGLAGGGIEQFF
TGTGCCAGCAGGGCAAGGGGACTAGCGGGGGGTGGTATTGAGCAGTTCTTC
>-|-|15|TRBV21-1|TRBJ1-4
CARGQGAISNEKLFF
TGTGCCAGGGGACAGGGAGCGATAAGTAATGAAAAACTGTTTTTT
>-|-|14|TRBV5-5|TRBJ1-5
CASSLGDPNQPQHF
TGTGCCAGCAGCTTGGGAGATCCCAATCAGCCCCAGCATTTT
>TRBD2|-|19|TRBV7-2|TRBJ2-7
CASSLGGWGTSGAIYEQYF
TGTGCCAGCAGCTTAGGGGGTTGGGGGACTAGCGGGGCTATCTACGAGCAGTACTTC
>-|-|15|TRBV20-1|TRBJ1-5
CSASMTGIGNQPQHF
TGCAGTGCTAGTATGACCGGGATAGGAAATCAGCCCCAGCATTTT
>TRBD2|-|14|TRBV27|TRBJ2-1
CASTTSGLYNEQFF
TGTGCCAGCACTACTAGCGGCCTCTACAATGAGCAGTTCTTC
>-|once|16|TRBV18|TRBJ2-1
CASSDRNKRENNEQFF
TGTGCCAGCTCCGACAGAAACAAAAGGGAAAACAATGAGCAGTTCTTC
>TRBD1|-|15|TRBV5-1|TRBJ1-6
CASSLERTGNPPLHF
TGCGCCAGCAGCTTGGAGAGGACAGGCAACCCACCCCTCCACTTT
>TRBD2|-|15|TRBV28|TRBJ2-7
CASSPTSGSAYEQYF
TGTGCCAGCAGTCCTACTAGCGGGAGCGCCTACGAGCAGTACTTC
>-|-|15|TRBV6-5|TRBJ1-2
CASSREPTGYYGYTF
TGTGCCAGCAGCAGAGAACCGACAGGCTACTATGGCTACACCTTC
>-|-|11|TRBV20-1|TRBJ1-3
CSARDRGTIYF
TGCAGTGCTAGAGATCGAGGCACCATATATTTT
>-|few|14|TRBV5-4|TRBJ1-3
CASSLAGAGNTIYF
TGTGCCAGCAGCTTGGCGGGGGCTGGAAACACCATATATTTT
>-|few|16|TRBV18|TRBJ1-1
CASSPPDRREGTEAFF
TGTGCCAGCTCACCACCGGACCGACGGGAGGGGACTGAAGCTTTCTTT
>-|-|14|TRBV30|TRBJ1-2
CAWSFTGKGMSYTF
TGTGCCTGGAGTTTTACAGGGAAGGGTATGAGCTACACCTTC
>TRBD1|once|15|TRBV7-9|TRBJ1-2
CASTSWTGGSGGYTF
TGTGCCAGCACCAGTTGGACAGGGGGAAGTGGTGGCTACACCTTC
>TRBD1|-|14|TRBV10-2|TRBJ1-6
CASSPGQGTSPLHF
TGCGCCAGCAGCCCGGGACAGGGGACCTCACCCCTCCACTTT
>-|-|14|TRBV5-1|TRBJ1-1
CASSLVGTKAEAFF
TGCGCCAGCAGCTTGGTCGGTACGAAAGCTGAAGCTTTCTTT
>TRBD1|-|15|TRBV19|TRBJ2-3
CASRPRGRGTDTQYF
TGTGCCAGTAGGCCCAGGGGGCGCGGCACAGATACGCAGTATTTT
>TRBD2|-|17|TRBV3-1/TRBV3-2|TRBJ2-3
CASSQGGVGLVADTQYF
TGTGCCAGCAGCCAAGGGGGCGTGGGACTAGTAGCAGATACGCAGTATTTT
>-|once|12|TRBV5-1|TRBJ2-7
CASSSPREEQYF
TGCGCCAGCAGCTCCCCAAGGGAGGAGCAGTACTTC
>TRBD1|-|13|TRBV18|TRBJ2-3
CASSPGQSDTQYF
TGTGCCAGCTCACCGGGACAGTCAGATACGCAGTATTTT
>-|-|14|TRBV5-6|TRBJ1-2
CASSPTLYSGGYTF
TGTGCCAGCAGCCCAACACTCTACAGCGGTGGCTACACCTTC
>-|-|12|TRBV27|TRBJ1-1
CASHDMNTEAFF
TGTGCCAGCCACGACATGAACACTGAAGCTTTCTTT
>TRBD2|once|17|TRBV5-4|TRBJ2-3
CASSLIVGTSSTDTQYF
TGTGCCAGCAGCTTGATTGTCGGGACTAGCTCGACAGATACGCAGTATTTT
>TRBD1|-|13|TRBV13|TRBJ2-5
CASSRDREETQYF
TGTGCCAGCAGCCGGGACAGGGAAGAGACCCAGTACTTC
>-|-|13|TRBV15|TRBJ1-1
CATSRDTPTEAFF
TGTGCCACCAGCAGGGACACGCCAACCGAAGCTTTCTTT
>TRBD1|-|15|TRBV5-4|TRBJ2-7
CASSGGTGARYEQYF
TGTGCCAGCAGCGGGGGGACAGGGGCAAGGTACGAGCAGTACTTC
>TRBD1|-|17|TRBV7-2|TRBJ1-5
CASSAGTGGWNDQPQHF
TGTGCCAGCAGCGCCGGGACAGGGGGCTGGAACGATCAGCCCCAGCATTTT
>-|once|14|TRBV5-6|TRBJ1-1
CASSGYWGGTEAFF
TGTGCCAGCAGCGGATATTGGGGAGGCACTGAAGCTTTCTTT
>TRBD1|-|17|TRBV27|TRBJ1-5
CASSLAGTAKINQPQHF
TGTGCCAGCAGTTTGGCCGGGACAGCGAAAATCAATCAGCCCCAGCATTTT
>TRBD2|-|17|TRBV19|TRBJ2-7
CVSSIPLVWGGSYEQYF
TGTGTCAGTAGTATCCCCCTCGTTTGGGGGGGCTCCTACGAGCAGTACTTC
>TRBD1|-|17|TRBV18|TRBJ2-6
CASSPRGRYSGANVLTF
TGTGCCAGCTCACCCAGGGGGCGGTACTCTGGGGCCAACGTCCTGACTTTC
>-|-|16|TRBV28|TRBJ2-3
CASSHPDHVPGNTQYF
TGTGCCAGCAGTCACCCTGACCATGTTCCCGGGAATACGCAGTATTTT
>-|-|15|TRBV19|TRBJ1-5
CASSMGLYSNQPQHF
TGTGCCAGTAGTATGGGCCTATATAGCAATCAGCCCCAGCATTTT
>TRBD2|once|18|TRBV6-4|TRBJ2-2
CASSSSSGRGPSTGELFF
TGTGCCAGCAGTTCCTCTAGCGGGAGGGGGCCAAGCACCGGGGAGCTGTTTTTT
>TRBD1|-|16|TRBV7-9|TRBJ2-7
CASSLTGTGVADEQYF
TGTGCCAGCAGCCTAACCGGGACAGGGGTTGCGGACGAGCAGTACTTC
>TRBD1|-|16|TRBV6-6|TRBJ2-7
CASSLPRDRGFYEQYF
TGTGCCAGCAGCCTACCCCGGGACAGGGGGTTCTACGAGCAGTACTTC
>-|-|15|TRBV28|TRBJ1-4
CASSRTSVTNEKLFF
TGTGCCAGCAGCCGAACCTCGGTTACTAATGAAAAACTGTTTTTT
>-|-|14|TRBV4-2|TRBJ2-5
CASSQDGAEETQYF
TGTGCCAGCAGCCAAGATGGGGCGGAAGAGACCCAGTACTTC
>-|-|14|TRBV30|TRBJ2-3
CAWSVTGGTDTQYF
TGTGCCTGGAGTGTAACCGGGGGCACAGATACGCAGTATTTT
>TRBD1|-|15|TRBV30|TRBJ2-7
CAWSGQGQKIYEQYF
TGTGCCTGGAGTGGGCAGGGACAGAAGATCTACGAGCAGTACTTC
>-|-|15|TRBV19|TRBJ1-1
CASSMQGHRNTEAFF
TGTGCCAGTAGTATGCAGGGGCACAGGAACACTGAAGCTTTCTTT